A single T cell receptor beta chain is shown here with its context. Antigen specificity is unknown. This entry is derived from a study of T cell responses to AZD1222 COVID-19 vaccine. At the level of the study: Pooling was applied to second doses at about 4 or about 12 weeks.

Study-level points and caveats: A reported finding is that nearly half of spike-specific TCRs target unmutated variant regions. Donors skewed white British and female; clonal diversity was possibly underestimated.

TCRdb keeps only in-frame clones here, not all; method: immunoSEQ multiplex PCR. The sample carries about 130,000 clones, around 87% recorded once. This TCR came from an adult in good health. The specimen comprised peripheral blood, sampled on day 0 of AZD1222 vaccination.

The CDR3 sequence: CASRERQSTDTQYF. In nucleotides, the CDR3 is TGCGCCAGCAGGGAGAGGCAAAGCACAGATACGCAGTATTTT. The chain recombines TRBV5-1 with TRBJ2-3; no definite D call. Germline CDR1 SGHRS, CDR2 YFSETQ. The CDR3 contains 14 residues. V lost 5 bases, J lost 0 bases, and 10 bases lay in between.